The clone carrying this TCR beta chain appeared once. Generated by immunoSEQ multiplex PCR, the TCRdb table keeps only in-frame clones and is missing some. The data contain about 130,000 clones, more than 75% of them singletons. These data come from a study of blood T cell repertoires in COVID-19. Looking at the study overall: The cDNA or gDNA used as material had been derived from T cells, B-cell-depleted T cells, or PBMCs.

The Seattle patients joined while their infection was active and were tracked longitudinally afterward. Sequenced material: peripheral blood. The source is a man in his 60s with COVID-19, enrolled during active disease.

The CDR3 sequence: CASGLGQGIPEAFF. CDR3 in DNA: TGTGCTAGTGGTTTGGGACAGGGGATCCCTGAAGCTTTCTTT. J is TRBJ1-1 and V is TRBV12-5, with TRBD1 identical over 8 bases. Germline V gene sequence: CDR1 LGHNT, CDR2 FRNRAP. The CDR3 covers 14 residues. Trimming took 1 base from V and 6 from J; bases not matched to a gene: 4.